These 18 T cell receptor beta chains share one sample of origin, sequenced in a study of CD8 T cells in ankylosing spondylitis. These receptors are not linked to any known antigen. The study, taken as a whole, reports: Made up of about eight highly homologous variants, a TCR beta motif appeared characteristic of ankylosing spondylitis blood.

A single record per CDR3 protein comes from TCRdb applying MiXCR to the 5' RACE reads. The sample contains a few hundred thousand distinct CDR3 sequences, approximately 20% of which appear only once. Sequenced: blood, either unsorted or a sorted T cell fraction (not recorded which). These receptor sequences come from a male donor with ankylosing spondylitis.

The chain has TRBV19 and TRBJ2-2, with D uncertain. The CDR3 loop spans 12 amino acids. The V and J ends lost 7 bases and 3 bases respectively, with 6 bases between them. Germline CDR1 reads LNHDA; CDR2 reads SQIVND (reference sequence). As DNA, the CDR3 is TGTGCCAGTAAGTTCTACACCGGGGAGCTGTTTTTT. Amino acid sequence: CASKFYTGELFF.

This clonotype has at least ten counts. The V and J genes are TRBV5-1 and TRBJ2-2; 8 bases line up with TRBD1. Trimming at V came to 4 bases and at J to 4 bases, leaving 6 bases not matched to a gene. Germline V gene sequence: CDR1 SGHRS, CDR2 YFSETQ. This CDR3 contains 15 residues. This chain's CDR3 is CASSPGQATTGELFF. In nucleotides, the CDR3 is TGCGCCAGCAGCCCGGGACAGGCGACCACCGGGGAGCTGTTTTTT.

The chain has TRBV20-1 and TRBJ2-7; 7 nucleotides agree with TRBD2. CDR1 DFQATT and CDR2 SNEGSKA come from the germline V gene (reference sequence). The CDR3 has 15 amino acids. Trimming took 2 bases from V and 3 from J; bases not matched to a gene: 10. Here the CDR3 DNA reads TGCAGTGCTAGAAGGGCGCTAGCGGTTATCTACGAGCAGTACTTC. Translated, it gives CSARRALAVIYEQYF.

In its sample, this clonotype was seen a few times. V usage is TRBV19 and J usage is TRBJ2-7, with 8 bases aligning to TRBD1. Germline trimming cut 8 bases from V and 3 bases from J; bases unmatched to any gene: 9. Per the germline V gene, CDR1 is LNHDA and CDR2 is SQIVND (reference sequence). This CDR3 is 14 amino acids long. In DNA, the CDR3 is TGTGCCAGTGGAGGACAGGGTGGGAACTACGAGCAGTACTTC. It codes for CASGGQGGNYEQYF.

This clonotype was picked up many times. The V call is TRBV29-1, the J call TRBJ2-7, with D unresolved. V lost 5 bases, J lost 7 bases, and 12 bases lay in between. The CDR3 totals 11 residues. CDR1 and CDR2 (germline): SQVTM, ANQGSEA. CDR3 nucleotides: TGCAGCGTTCTTGTAGGGCGAGAGCAGTACTTC. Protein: CSVLVGREQYF.

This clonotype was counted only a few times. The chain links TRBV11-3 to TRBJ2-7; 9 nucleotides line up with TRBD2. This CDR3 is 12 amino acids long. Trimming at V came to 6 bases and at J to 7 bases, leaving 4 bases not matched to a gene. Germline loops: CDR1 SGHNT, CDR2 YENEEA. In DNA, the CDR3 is TGTGCCAGCAGAAATGCGGGGGGGGAGCAGTACTTC. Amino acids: CASRNAGGEQYF.

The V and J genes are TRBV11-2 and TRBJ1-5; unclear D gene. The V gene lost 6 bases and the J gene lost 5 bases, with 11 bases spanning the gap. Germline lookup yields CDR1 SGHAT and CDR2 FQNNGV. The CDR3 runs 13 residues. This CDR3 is CASSQTEDQPQHF. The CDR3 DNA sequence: TGTGCCAGCAGTCAGACCGAGGATCAGCCCCAGCATTTT.

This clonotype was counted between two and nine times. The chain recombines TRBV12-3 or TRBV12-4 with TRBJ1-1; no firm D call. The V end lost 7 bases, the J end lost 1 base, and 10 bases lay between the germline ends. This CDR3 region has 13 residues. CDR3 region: CASTPAENTEAFF. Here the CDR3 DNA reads TGTGCCAGCACCCCGGCAGAGAACACTGAAGCTTTCTTT.

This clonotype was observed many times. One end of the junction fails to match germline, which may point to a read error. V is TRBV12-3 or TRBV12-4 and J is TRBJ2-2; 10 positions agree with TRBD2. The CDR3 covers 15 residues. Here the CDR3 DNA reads TGTGCCAGCAGTGTAGCGGGAGGAGTCACCGGGGAGCTGTTTTTT. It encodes CASSVAGGVTGELFF.

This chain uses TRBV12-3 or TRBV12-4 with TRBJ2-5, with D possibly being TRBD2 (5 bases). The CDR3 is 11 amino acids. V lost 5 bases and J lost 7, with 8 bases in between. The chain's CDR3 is CASSAGGTQYF. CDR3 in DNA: TGTGCCAGCAGTGCCGGAGGGACCCAGTACTTC.

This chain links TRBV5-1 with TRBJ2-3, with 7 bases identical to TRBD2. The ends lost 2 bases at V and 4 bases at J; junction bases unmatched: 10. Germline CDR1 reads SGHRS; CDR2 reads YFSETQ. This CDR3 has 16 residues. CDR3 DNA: TGCGCCAGCAGCTTCCGCTATGTGGGGGGGGCAGATACGCAGTATTTT. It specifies CASSFRYVGGADTQYF.

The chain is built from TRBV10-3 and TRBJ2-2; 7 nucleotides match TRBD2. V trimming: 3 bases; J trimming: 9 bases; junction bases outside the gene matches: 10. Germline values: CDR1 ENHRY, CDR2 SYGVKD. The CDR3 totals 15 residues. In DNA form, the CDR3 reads TGTGCCATCAGTGACGAACGCCGGGGGGAGCGGGAGCTGTTTTTT. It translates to CAISDERRGERELFF.

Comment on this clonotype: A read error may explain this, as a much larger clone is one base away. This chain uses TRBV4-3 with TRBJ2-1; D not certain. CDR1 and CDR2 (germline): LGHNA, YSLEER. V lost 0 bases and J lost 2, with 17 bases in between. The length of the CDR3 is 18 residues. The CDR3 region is CASSQDRSTLSTYNEQFF. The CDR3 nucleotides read TGCGCCAGCAGCCAAGATCGGAGTACGCTAAGCACCTACAATGAGCAGTTCTTC.

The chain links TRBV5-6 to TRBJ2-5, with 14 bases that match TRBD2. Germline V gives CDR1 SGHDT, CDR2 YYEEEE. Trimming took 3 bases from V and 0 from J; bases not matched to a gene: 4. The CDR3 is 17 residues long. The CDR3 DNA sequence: TGTGCCAGCAGCTCCAGGACTAGCGGGGGGTACCAAGAGACCCAGTACTTC. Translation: CASSSRTSGGYQETQYF.

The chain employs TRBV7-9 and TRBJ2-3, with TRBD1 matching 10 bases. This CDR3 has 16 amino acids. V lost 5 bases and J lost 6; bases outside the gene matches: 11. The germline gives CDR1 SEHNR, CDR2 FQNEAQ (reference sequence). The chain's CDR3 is CASSQNRQGAWDTQYF. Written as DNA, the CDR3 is TGTGCCAGCAGCCAAAACCGACAGGGGGCATGGGATACGCAGTATTTT.

The CDR3 region has the DNA TGTGCCAGCAGCCGATGGGGTGCTAGGGACAATGAGCAGTTCTTC. Translated, it gives CASSRWGARDNEQFF. V gene TRBV7-2 combines with J gene TRBJ2-1, with D uncertain. The CDR3 runs to 15 residues. Germline assignment: CDR1 SGHTA and CDR2 FQGNSA. Trimming removed 5 bases from V and 5 bases from J, with 16 bases in between.

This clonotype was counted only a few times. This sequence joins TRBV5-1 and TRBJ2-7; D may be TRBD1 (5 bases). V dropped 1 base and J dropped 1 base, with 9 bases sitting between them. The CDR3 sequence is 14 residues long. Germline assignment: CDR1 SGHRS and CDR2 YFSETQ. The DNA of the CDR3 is TGCGCCAGCAGCTTGACAGGCCAATCCTACGAGCAGTACTTC. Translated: CASSLTGQSYEQYF.

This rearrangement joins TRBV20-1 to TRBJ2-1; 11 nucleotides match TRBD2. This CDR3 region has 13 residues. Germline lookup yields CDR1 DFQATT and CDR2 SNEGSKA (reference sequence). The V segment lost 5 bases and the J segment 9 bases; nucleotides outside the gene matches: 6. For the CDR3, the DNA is TGCAGTGCTTATAGCGGGAGGGCTAGTGAGCAGTTCTTC. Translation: CSAYSGRASEQFF.